The 10 T cell receptor beta chains below come from one sample, sequenced in a study of response to subunit inactivated influenza vaccine. TCRdb re-called the RT-PCR reads through MiXCR, storing one row per CDR3 protein. The sample records approximately 520,000 distinct CDR3 sequences, approximately 16% being singletons. The sample was CD4+ T cells sorted from PBMCs, taken about 23 months after vaccination. These receptors came from a man in his fifties or sixties who received an inactivated influenza vaccine.

The sample holds a few counts of this clonotype. The rearrangement links TRBV20-1 to TRBJ2-3; no firm D call. V dropped 0 bases and J dropped 0 bases, with 7 bases sitting between them. Germline CDR1 is DFQATT and CDR2 is SNEGSKA (reference sequence). The CDR3 sequence is 14 residues long. In DNA, the CDR3 is TGCAGTGCTAGAGACGCCAGGAGCACAGATACGCAGTATTTT. It codes for CSARDARSTDTQYF.

This clonotype has a count of ten or more. The V call is TRBV4-3, the J call TRBJ2-5; 11 positions match TRBD2. Germline trimming cut 9 bases from V and 5 bases from J; bases unmatched to any gene: 8. The V gene's germline CDR1 is LGHNA and CDR2 YSLEER. This CDR3 contains 14 residues. CDR3: CASSPSGGTETQYF. For the CDR3, the DNA is TGCGCCAGTTCCCCTAGCGGGGGGACGGAGACCCAGTACTTC.

The chain joins TRBV15 to TRBJ1-2; TRBD1 matches 7 bases. The CDR3 covers 15 residues. V was clipped by 1 base and J by 1 base; unmatched bases: 3. Germline CDR1 LNHNV, CDR2 YYDKDF (reference sequence). The CDR3 loop reads CATSRGQGNNYGYTF. In nucleotides, the CDR3 is TGTGCCACCAGCAGAGGACAGGGAAATAACTATGGCTACACCTTC.

There are a few counts of this clonotype. The V gene is TRBV5-1, the J gene TRBJ2-3; no definite D call. CDR1 is SGHRS and CDR2 is YFSETQ in the germline V gene. V shed 3 bases and J shed 5 bases, with 19 bases lying between them. This CDR3 has 16 amino acids. The chain's CDR3 is CASSSRRSNAQDTQYF. The CDR3 DNA sequence: TGCGCCAGCAGCTCAAGACGGAGCAACGCACAAGATACGCAGTATTTT. Together with reference TRBV5-1 and TRBJ2-3, the CDR3 gives the full variable domain: KAGVTQTPRYLIKTRGQQVTLSCSPISGHRSVSWYQQTPGQGLQFLFEYFSETQRNKGNFPGRFSGRQFSNSRSEMNVSTLELGDSALYLCASSSRRSNAQDTQYFGPGTRLTVL.

As DNA, the CDR3 is TGTGCCAGCAGCTTAGTCCCTCTGGGCCACTATGGCTACACCTTC. The encoded protein is CASSLVPLGHYGYTF. The V call is TRBV7-2, the J call TRBJ1-2; D gene uncertain. V was shortened by 1 base and J by 3 bases, with 12 bases between the two germline ends. Per germline, CDR1 SGHTA and CDR2 FQGNSA. This CDR3 spans 15 amino acids. The full variable domain, in which reference TRBV7-2 and TRBJ1-2 provide the parts outside the CDR3, is GAGVSQSPSNKVTEKGKDVELRCDPISGHTALYWYRQSLGQGLEFLIYFQGNSAPDKSGLPSDRFSAERTGGSVSTLTIQRTQQEDSAVYLCASSLVPLGHYGYTFGSGTRLTVV.

The chain joins TRBV5-6 to TRBJ2-1; no clear D. Germline V lookup: CDR1 SGHDT, CDR2 YYEEEE. CDR3 size: 15 residues. Between the trimmed V and J ends, which lost 3 bases and 0 bases, there was a span of 10 bases. The CDR3 DNA reads TGTGCCAGCAGCTCCGGGCAGCTCTCCTACAATGAGCAGTTCTTC. Protein: CASSSGQLSYNEQFF. Full variable domain (rest looked up from reference TRBV5-6 and TRBJ2-1): DAGVTQSPTHLIKTRGQQVTLRCSPKSGHDTVSWYQQALGQGPQFIFQYYEEEERQRGNFPDRFSGHQFPNYSSELNVNALLLGDSALYLCASSSGQLSYNEQFFGPGTRLTVL.

This clonotype has more than one count but fewer than ten. The V call is TRBV6-5, the J call TRBJ2-1; D is ambiguous. The CDR3 is 15 residues long. V was clipped by 1 base and J by 0 bases, with 7 bases between them. Germline V gene data show CDR1 as MNHEY and CDR2 as SVGAGI. The CDR3 is CASSYFGASYNEQFF. CDR3 DNA: TGTGCCAGCAGTTACTTCGGAGCCTCCTACAATGAGCAGTTCTTC.

This chain joins TRBV10-3 and TRBJ2-3; 10 nucleotides align to TRBD2. With V trimmed by 5 bases and J by 2 bases, 7 bases remained unmatched. This CDR3 spans 16 amino acids. Germline V gene sequence: CDR1 ENHRY, CDR2 SYGVKD. Here the CDR3 reads CAISTVAGGLTDTQYF. CDR3 bases: TGTGCCATCAGTACAGTAGCGGGGGGCCTCACAGATACGCAGTATTTT.

The V and J genes are TRBV10-3 and TRBJ2-5; a weak D match, TRBD1 (6 bases). The ends were cut back, 4 bases at V and 2 bases at J, with 11 bases in the middle. The CDR3 is 14 residues long. Germline CDR1 ENHRY, CDR2 SYGVKD. The CDR3 DNA reads TGTGCCATCAGTGGTGGGACAAGGCAAGAGACCCAGTACTTC. Translating it yields CAISGGTRQETQYF.

The chain employs TRBV11-3 and TRBJ2-2; D remains unclear. The CDR3 runs to 17 residues. V was cut by 5 bases and J by 5 bases, with 21 bases left in between. Looked up from germline, CDR1 is SGHNT and CDR2 is YENEEA. CDR3 coding DNA: TGTGCCAGCAGCCCCAGCACAAATTGGGGAAGGACCGGGGAGCTGTTTTTT. Amino acids: CASSPSTNWGRTGELFF. Combining the CDR3 with reference TRBV11-3 and TRBJ2-2 gives the whole variable domain EAGVVQSPRYKIIEKKQPVAFWCNPISGHNTLYWYLQNLGQGPELLIRYENEEAVDDSQLPKDRFSAERLKGVDSTLKIQPAELGDSAVYLCASSPSTNWGRTGELFFGEGSRLTVL.